These T cell receptor beta chains were read from a single sample in a study of blood T cell repertoires in COVID-19. TCRdb keeps only in-frame clones here, not all; method: immunoSEQ multiplex PCR. The table records more than 100,000 clones, approximately 83% of them present only once. Sequences were obtained from peripheral blood. These receptors were taken from a woman aged 45-65 years with acute or convalescent COVID-19. CDR3s include the opening cysteine and the closing phenylalanine or tryptophan. The D gene is left open where the match is weak. Part of the rows lack a size; the others show once, few, many or a class for expanded clones.

NA | TRBJ1-2 | TRBD1 | 13 | TRBV5-1 | CASDDDRGYGYTF | TGCGCCAGCGATGATGACAGGGGTTATGGCTACACCTTC
NA | TRBJ1-2 | TRBD1 | 14 | TRBV6-6 | CASSYSTGGSGYTF | TGTGCCAGCAGTTACTCTACAGGGGGTTCGGGCTACACCTTC
NA | TRBJ1-1 | TRBD1 | 14 | TRBV7-2 | CASSPRQGSTEAFF | TGTGCCAGCAGCCCCCGACAGGGAAGCACTGAAGCTTTCTTT
NA | TRBJ1-2 | NA | 15 | TRBV7-2 | CASSLRTEAIYDYTF | TGTGCCAGCAGCTTAAGGACAGAGGCTATCTATGACTACACCTTC
NA | TRBJ1-4 | NA | 17 | TRBV5-1 | CASSLVAGSGANEKLFF | TGCGCCAGCAGCTTAGTGGCAGGGTCCGGCGCTAATGAAAAACTGTTTTTT
NA | TRBJ2-3 | TRBD1 | 15 | TRBV6-4 | CASSEGTGSTDTQYF | TGTGCCAGCAGTGAAGGGACAGGGTCTACAGATACGCAGTATTTT
few | TRBJ1-2 | NA | 13 | TRBV7-2 | CASSLAANYGYTF | TGTGCCAGCAGCTTAGCCGCTAACTATGGCTACACCTTC
NA | TRBJ1-6 | NA | 13 | TRBV2 | CASSDRGSSPLHF | TGTGCCAGCAGTGACAGGGGCAGTTCACCCCTCCACTTT
NA | TRBJ1-1 | NA | 13 | TRBV2 | CASRVEGNTEAFF | TGTGCCAGCAGGGTGGAGGGGAACACTGAAGCTTTCTTT
NA | TRBJ1-2 | TRBD1 | 16 | TRBV28 | CASSRPQGFPPYGYTF | TGTGCCAGCAGCCGCCCACAGGGGTTTCCTCCTTATGGCTACACCTTC
NA | TRBJ1-3 | TRBD1 | 16 | TRBV14 | CASSQGQGAMGNTIYF | TGTGCCAGCAGCCAAGGACAGGGGGCAATGGGAAACACCATATATTTT
NA | TRBJ1-5 | TRBD1 | 17 | TRBV10-3 | CAISESNPGQSNQPQHF | TGTGCCATCAGTGAGTCGAATCCGGGACAGTCCAATCAGCCCCAGCATTTT
NA | TRBJ1-1 | TRBD1 | 16 | TRBV9 | CASSEGTGPGFTEAFF | TGTGCCAGCAGCGAGGGGACAGGTCCGGGTTTCACTGAAGCTTTCTTT
NA | TRBJ1-2 | NA | 13 | TRBV5-6 | CASSSPDSYGYTF | TGTGCCAGCAGCTCTCCGGACAGCTATGGCTACACCTTC
NA | TRBJ2-3 | TRBD2 | 16 | TRBV5-1 | CASSSLAGGSTDTQYF | TGCGCCAGCAGCTCACTAGCGGGGGGGAGCACAGATACGCAGTATTTT
NA | TRBJ2-7 | TRBD1 | 15 | TRBV6-1 | CASSEAGTGGYEQYF | TGTGCCAGCAGTGAAGCTGGGACAGGGGGCTACGAGCAGTACTTC
NA | TRBJ1-5 | TRBD1 | 16 | TRBV6-1 | CASSERGTGSNQPQHF | TGTGCCAGCAGTGAAAGGGGGACAGGTAGCAATCAGCCCCAGCATTTT
NA | TRBJ1-2 | NA | 15 | TRBV29-1 | CSVAARTEGDYGYTF | TGCAGCGTGGCGGCACGGACAGAGGGAGACTATGGCTACACCTTC
NA | TRBJ1-1 | TRBD1 | 15 | TRBV27 | CASRRDRGRDTEAFF | TGTGCCAGCAGAAGGGACAGGGGGCGGGACACTGAAGCTTTCTTT
NA | TRBJ2-3 | TRBD2 | 15 | TRBV7-3 | CASSKRGGRTDTQYF | TGTGCCAGCAGTAAGCGGGGGGGCCGGACAGATACGCAGTATTTT
few | TRBJ2-7 | NA | 13 | TRBV29-1 | CSVETGTLYEQYF | TGCAGCGTCGAAACAGGGACCCTCTACGAGCAGTACTTC
NA | TRBJ1-2 | NA | 12 | TRBV7-2 | CASSSGVYGYTF | TGTGCCAGCAGCAGCGGGGTCTATGGCTACACCTTC